Following are 30 T cell receptor beta chains from one sample sequenced in a study of blood T cells in healthy people across ages. Sample-barcoded 5' priming and a J-beta primer mix drove a second PCR of about 6 to 12 cycles. MiXCR, run by TCRdb on the 5' RACE reads, gives a single entry per CDR3 protein. The sample has approximately 1,000,000 distinct CDR3 sequences, 30% to 40% seen once; the top ten hold about an eighth. Sequencing was performed on blood. Receptors were obtained from a man aged 18 to 30 in good health.

CDR3 sequence reads: CASSPGRGPNNEKLFF. As DNA, the CDR3 is TGCGCCAGCAGCCCGGGGCGGGGGCCGAATAATGAAAAACTGTTTTTT. The rearrangement uses TRBV4-3 and TRBJ1-4; D is possibly TRBD1 (6 bases). The ends were cut back, 4 bases at V and 4 bases at J, with 16 bases in the middle. This CDR3 comprises 16 residues. CDR1 and CDR2 from the germline V gene are LGHNA and YSLEER.

About this clonotype itself: The junction departs from the called germline gene at one end, perhaps through a read error. The chain uses TRBV3-1 and TRBJ2-4; D not certain. The assigned J gene may be wrong: the sequence end matches TRBJ2-7 better. CDR1 LGHDT and CDR2 YNNKEL come from the germline V gene (reference sequence). This CDR3 spans 14 amino acids. The DNA of the CDR3 is TGTGCCAGCAGCCCCGCACTCCTCTCCCACGAGCAGTACTTC. Translation gives CASSPALLSHEQYF.

There are many counts of this clonotype. This chain joins TRBV5-1 and TRBJ2-7; 8 nucleotides align to TRBD2. V was clipped by 4 bases and J by 3 bases; unmatched bases: 6. Germline V gene data show CDR1 as SGHRS and CDR2 as YFSETQ. This CDR3 comprises 14 residues. CDR3 coding DNA: TGCGCCAGCAGCCAAGCGGGGGCTAGCTACGAGCAGTACTTC. This translates into CASSQAGASYEQYF.

The chain joins TRBV6-2 or TRBV6-3 to TRBJ1-2; the D gene is possibly TRBD1 (5 bases). V dropped 2 bases and J dropped 5 bases, with 9 bases sitting between them. Germline V gene lookup returns CDR1 MNHEY and CDR2 SVGEGT. The CDR3 is 13 residues long. CDR3 sequence (DNA): TGTGCCAGCAGTTACCGCAGACAGTATGGCTACACCTTC. Its translation is CASSYRRQYGYTF.

As regards this clonotype: A much larger clonotype is one base distant, so this may be a read error. The J gene is TRBJ1-1, the V gene TRBV10-3; D is possibly TRBD1 (6 bases). The CDR3 is 13 residues long. Trimming took 6 bases from V and 6 from J, leaving 14 bases between them. Germline-derived CDR1 and CDR2 are ENHRY and SYGVKD. CDR3 in DNA: TGTGCCATCAGACAACAGGGCGGCGCTGAAGCTTTCTTT. Translated, it gives CAIRQQGGAEAFF.

This chain joins TRBV27 and TRBJ1-6, with D unclear. The CDR3 is made up of 14 amino acids. Germline lookup yields CDR1 MNHEY and CDR2 SMNVEV (reference sequence). V gave up 6 bases and J gave up 6 bases, with 12 bases separating them. The CDR3 loop reads CASRPGFVNSPLHF. The CDR3 DNA sequence: TGTGCCAGCAGACCGGGATTTGTTAATTCACCCCTCCACTTT.

The V and J genes are TRBV7-2 and TRBJ2-1, with D perhaps TRBD1 or TRBD2 (5 bases each). CDR3 size: 13 residues. Germline CDR1 and CDR2: SGHTA and FQGNSA. Deletions cut 5 bases from V and 10 bases from J, with 15 bases between. The CDR3 coding sequence is TGTGCCAGCAGCCCGGGACCCCCCAAGGAGCAGTTCTTC. This encodes CASSPGPPKEQFF.

As for this clonotype: Since a much larger clone is just one base distant, this may be a read error. The genes are TRBV5-1 and TRBJ2-3; D is possibly TRBD1 (6 bases). The V gene's germline CDR1 is SGHRS and CDR2 YFSETQ. V lost 7 bases, J lost 8 bases, and 20 bases lay in between. CDR3 size: 14 residues. The CDR3 nucleotides read TGCGCCAGCTCTGGATACAGGGTAGCAGCTACGCAGTATTTT. As protein: CASSGYRVAATQYF. Full variable domain (missing parts from reference TRBV5-1 and TRBJ2-3): KAGVTQTPRYLIKTRGQQVTLSCSPISGHRSVSWYQQTPGQGLQFLFEYFSETQRNKGNFPGRFSGRQFSNSRSEMNVSTLELGDSALYLCASSGYRVAATQYFGPGTRLTVL.

This clonotype appeared a few times. The chain recombines TRBV16 with TRBJ2-5; no clear D gene. Looked up from germline, CDR1 is KGHSY and CDR2 is FQNENV. The V end lost 0 bases, the J end lost 5 bases, and 4 bases lay between the germline ends. The CDR3 is 12 amino acids. CDR3 nucleotides: TGTGCCAGCAGCCAATCCGGGGAGACCCAGTACTTC. Translated, it gives CASSQSGETQYF. The full variable domain, completed using reference TRBV16 and TRBJ2-5, is GEEVAQTPKHLVRGEGQKAKLYCAPIKGHSYVFWYQQVLKNEFKFLISFQNENVFDETGMPKERFSAKCLPNSPCSLEIQATKLEDSAVYFCASSQSGETQYFGPGTRLLVL.

This chain connects TRBV12-3 or TRBV12-4 to TRBJ1-1; a weak D match, TRBD1 (5 bases). This CDR3 comprises 15 residues. Trimming removed 3 bases from V and 1 base from J, with 12 bases in between. This chain's CDR3 is CASSFKGRENTEAFF. The CDR3 DNA is TGTGCCAGCAGTTTCAAGGGGCGGGAGAACACTGAAGCTTTCTTT.

V is TRBV4-3 and J is TRBJ1-2; no definite D call. The ends were cut back, 3 bases at V and 2 bases at J, with 13 bases in the middle. Germline CDR1 and CDR2: LGHNA and YSLEER. CDR3 length equals 15 residues. The CDR3 sequence: CASSHSPKINYGYTF. The CDR3 region has the DNA TGCGCCAGCAGCCACAGTCCCAAGATAAACTATGGCTACACCTTC.

The chain employs TRBV7-6 and TRBJ2-1; D ambiguous. V lost 6 bases and J 9 bases, leaving 9 bases between the germline ends. Germline V gene lookup returns CDR1 SGHVS and CDR2 FNYEAQ. The CDR3 extends over 11 amino acids. CDR3: CASSQSSEQFF. Written as DNA, the CDR3 is TGTGCCAGCAGTCAAAGTAGTGAGCAGTTCTTC. Using reference TRBV7-6 and TRBJ2-1 for the parts outside the CDR3, the full variable domain is GAGVSQSPRYKVTKRGQDVALRCDPISGHVSLYWYRQALGQGPEFLTYFNYEAQQDKSGLPNDRFSAERPEGSISTLTIQRTEQRDSAMYRCASSQSSEQFFGPGTRLTVL.

This chain joins TRBV4-2 and TRBJ1-5; D uncertain. There are 14 residues in the CDR3. V was cut by 8 bases and J by 1 base, with 12 bases left in between. Germline V gene sequence: CDR1 LGHNA, CDR2 YNFKEQ. CDR3 sequence (DNA): TGTGCCAGCGCAGGTGACGGCAGCAATCAGCCCCAGCATTTT. Translated, it gives CASAGDGSNQPQHF.

V gene TRBV29-1 combines with J gene TRBJ2-1; D is perhaps TRBD1 or TRBD2 (5 bases each). With 6 bases removed from V and 7 bases from J, the gap between germline ends came to 16 bases. Germline-derived CDR1 and CDR2 are SQVTM and ANQGSEA. There are 13 residues in the CDR3. CDR3 sequence: CSVRDVGHNEQFF. Here the CDR3 DNA reads TGCAGCGTCAGGGACGTAGGCCATAATGAGCAGTTCTTC.

This clonotype was counted a few times. The genes are TRBV10-3 and TRBJ1-1; D is perhaps TRBD1 (5 bases). This CDR3 spans 16 amino acids. CDR1 and CDR2 (germline): ENHRY, SYGVKD. Trimming removed 2 bases from V and 0 bases from J, with 13 bases in between. This CDR3 reads CAISEAPGGVNTEAFF. The CDR3, as DNA: TGTGCCATCAGTGAGGCCCCCGGGGGGGTGAACACTGAAGCTTTCTTT.

The chain carries TRBV20-1 and TRBJ2-5; the D gene could be TRBD1 or TRBD2 (5 bases each). Trimming removed 4 bases from V and 2 bases from J, with 14 bases in between. Per germline, CDR1 DFQATT and CDR2 SNEGSKA (reference sequence). This CDR3 region has 14 residues. CDR3 coding DNA: TGCAGTGCTAACCTCCGGGACGGTCAAGAGACCCAGTACTTC. Its protein product is CSANLRDGQETQYF.

This clonotype was seen a few times. V and J are TRBV10-3 and TRBJ2-7; 7 bases agree with TRBD1. The germline gives CDR1 ENHRY, CDR2 SYGVKD. This CDR3 region has 12 residues. Germline trimming cut 6 bases from V and 7 bases from J; bases unmatched to any gene: 6. This CDR3 reads CAIRTGIVEQYF. The CDR3 DNA reads as TGTGCCATCAGGACAGGGATAGTTGAGCAGTACTTC.

Written as DNA, the CDR3 is TGTGCCAGCAGTGTGGATCAACAGGGTGGCTACACCTTC. Amino acid sequence: CASSVDQQGGYTF. The V call is TRBV12-3 or TRBV12-4, the J call TRBJ1-2, with D possibly TRBD1 on 6 matching bases. The CDR3 covers 13 residues. Trimming shortened V by 5 bases and J by 7 bases, and 14 bases separated the two germline ends.

The V and J genes are TRBV7-3 and TRBJ1-1, with D tentatively TRBD1 (5 bases). V was trimmed by 5 bases and J by 4 bases, leaving 14 bases between them. The CDR3 length is 14 residues. Germline CDR1 reads SGHTA; CDR2 reads FQGTGA. CDR3 sequence (DNA): TGTGCCAGCAGCCCAACGGGGCAGGGCACTGAAGCTTTCTTT. This codes for CASSPTGQGTEAFF.

This clonotype occurred a few times. This chain links TRBV29-1 with TRBJ1-6, with D uncertain. This CDR3 has 13 residues. Trimming stripped 4 bases from V and 8 bases from J, with 12 bases between. Germline CDR1 reads SQVTM; CDR2 reads ANQGSEA. CDR3 DNA: TGCAGCGTTGGGCTTGCACGGGATTCACCCCTCCACTTT. Translated, it gives CSVGLARDSPLHF.

The V gene is TRBV30, the J gene TRBJ2-1, with a tentative D call TRBD1 (5 bases). There are 14 residues in the CDR3. The V gene lost 5 bases and the J gene lost 5 bases, with 16 bases spanning the gap. Germline values: CDR1 GTSNPN, CDR2 SVGIG (reference sequence). The CDR3 region has the DNA TGTGCCTGGGGCGACAGTAATTCCCACAATGAGCAGTTCTTC. Its translation is CAWGDSNSHNEQFF.

This sequence joins TRBV3-1 and TRBJ2-1; TRBD2 matches at 8 bases. The CDR3 consists of 17 residues. Germline trimming cut 1 base from V and 6 bases from J; bases unmatched to any gene: 11. CDR1 is LGHDT and CDR2 is YNNKEL in the germline V gene (reference sequence). The CDR3 DNA sequence: TGTGCCAGCAGCCAAGTAGAGGGACTAGTAAGTACCAATGAGCAGTTCTTC. As protein: CASSQVEGLVSTNEQFF.

This clonotype was seen a few times. The gene calls are TRBV6-2 or TRBV6-3 and TRBJ1-1; D possibly corresponds to TRBD1 (5 bases). The V and J ends lost 10 bases and 1 base respectively, with 10 bases between them. Germline CDR1 MNHEY, CDR2 SVGEGT. The CDR3 contains 12 residues. CDR3 nucleotides: TGTGCCACCACAGACAGGAACACTGAAGCTTTCTTT. Translated: CATTDRNTEAFF.

V and J are TRBV4-3 and TRBJ2-1; D gene uncertain. Germline-derived CDR1 and CDR2 are LGHNA and YSLEER. The CDR3 has 14 residues. Trimming removed 0 bases at V and 6 bases at J, with 9 bases between. CDR3 residues: CASSQDQFLNEQFF. DNA of the CDR3: TGCGCCAGCAGCCAAGATCAGTTCCTCAATGAGCAGTTCTTC.

The chain employs TRBV6-6 and TRBJ2-1; TRBD1 is a possible D gene (6 bases). The V gene's germline CDR1 is MNHNY and CDR2 SVGAGI (reference sequence). This CDR3 spans 15 amino acids. V lost 6 bases to trimming and J lost 4 bases, with 16 bases between them. The CDR3 region is CASRPRGAPYNEQFF. In nucleotides, the CDR3 is TGTGCCAGCAGGCCCAGGGGTGCCCCTTACAATGAGCAGTTCTTC.

The rearrangement joins TRBV4-2 to TRBJ1-3, with D unclear. This CDR3 contains 15 residues. V was clipped by 0 bases and J by 0 bases, with 6 bases between them. Germline CDR1 reads LGHNA; CDR2 reads YNFKEQ. CDR3 amino acids: CASSQESGSGNTIYF. As DNA, the CDR3 is TGTGCCAGCAGCCAAGAATCCGGCTCTGGAAACACCATATATTTT.

The genes are TRBV29-1 and TRBJ2-5; D tentatively fits TRBD1 or TRBD2 (5 bases each). V was clipped by 4 bases and J by 1 base, with 10 bases between them. Germline V lookup: CDR1 SQVTM, CDR2 ANQGSEA. The CDR3 extends over 13 amino acids. The CDR3 reads CSVAGRFQETQYF. CDR3 nucleotide sequence: TGCAGCGTTGCGGGACGGTTCCAAGAGACCCAGTACTTC.

This clonotype was found a few times. An end of the junction does not agree with germline; a read error may underlie this. The chain has TRBV11-1 and TRBJ2-7; the match to TRBD2 covers 8 bases. This CDR3 is 16 amino acids long. Germline lookup yields CDR1 SGHAT and CDR2 FQDESV (reference sequence). CDR3 protein: CASSQGLALAEGEQYF. The CDR3 bases are TGCGCCAGCAGCCAAGGACTAGCTCTCGCTGAAGGCGAGCAGTACTTC.

The CDR3 sequence: CASSFGKGNTEAFF. DNA for the CDR3: TGTGCCAGCAGCTTTGGAAAAGGGAACACTGAAGCTTTCTTT. This sequence joins TRBV7-2 and TRBJ1-1; D uncertain. V was trimmed by 3 bases and J by 1 base, leaving 9 bases between them. From germline, CDR1 is SGHTA and CDR2 FQGNSA. CDR3 length: 14 residues.

The chain is built from TRBV29-1 and TRBJ1-1; D not certain. This CDR3 contains 13 residues. Trimming shortened V by 7 bases and J by 1 base, and 13 bases separated the two germline ends. The V gene's germline CDR1 is SQVTM and CDR2 ANQGSEA. In DNA form, the CDR3 reads TGCAGCGCTATGAAGACCCCGAACACTGAAGCTTTCTTT. This encodes CSAMKTPNTEAFF.